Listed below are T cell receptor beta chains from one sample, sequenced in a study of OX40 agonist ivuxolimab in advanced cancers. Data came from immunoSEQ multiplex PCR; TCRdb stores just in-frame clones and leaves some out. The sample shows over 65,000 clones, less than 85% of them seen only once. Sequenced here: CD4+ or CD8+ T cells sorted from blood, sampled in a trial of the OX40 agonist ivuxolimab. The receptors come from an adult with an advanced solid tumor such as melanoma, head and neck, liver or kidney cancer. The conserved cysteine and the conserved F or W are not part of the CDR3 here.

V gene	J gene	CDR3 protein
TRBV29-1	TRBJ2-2	SGISGSGNTGELF
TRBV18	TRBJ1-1	ASSPGQGAMGTEAF
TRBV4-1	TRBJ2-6	ASSRQVDSGANVLT
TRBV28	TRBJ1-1	ASSLSNTEAF
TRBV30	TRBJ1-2	AWSLTSNYGYT
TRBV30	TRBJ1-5	AWSGWDGNQPQH
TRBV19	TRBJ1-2	ASSMSDRDGYT
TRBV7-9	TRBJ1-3	ASSLQSGNTIY
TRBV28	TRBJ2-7	ASNLGAYEQY
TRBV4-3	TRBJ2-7	ASSQSSRGPEQY
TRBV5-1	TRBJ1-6	ASSLGAGGDSPLH